This T cell receptor beta chain was retrieved from a study of blood T cell repertoires in COVID-19. Sequenced by immunoSEQ multiplex PCR; TCRdb stores in-frame clones only, minus some. Of some 200,000 clones in the sample, roughly 76% were seen once. Per the germline V gene, CDR1 is MNHNY and CDR2 is SVGAGI (reference sequence). V was pared by 2 bases and J by 3 bases, with 0 bases of the junction left unmatched. There are 14 residues in the CDR3. This chain links TRBV6-6 with TRBJ1-4; TRBD1 matches at 7 bases. The sequenced sample consisted of peripheral blood. The TCR comes from a woman older than 75 with COVID-19, enrolled during active disease. The CDR3 DNA reads TGTGCCAGCAGTTACGGACAGGCTAATGAAAAACTGTTTTTT. Amino acid sequence: CASSYGQANEKLFF.